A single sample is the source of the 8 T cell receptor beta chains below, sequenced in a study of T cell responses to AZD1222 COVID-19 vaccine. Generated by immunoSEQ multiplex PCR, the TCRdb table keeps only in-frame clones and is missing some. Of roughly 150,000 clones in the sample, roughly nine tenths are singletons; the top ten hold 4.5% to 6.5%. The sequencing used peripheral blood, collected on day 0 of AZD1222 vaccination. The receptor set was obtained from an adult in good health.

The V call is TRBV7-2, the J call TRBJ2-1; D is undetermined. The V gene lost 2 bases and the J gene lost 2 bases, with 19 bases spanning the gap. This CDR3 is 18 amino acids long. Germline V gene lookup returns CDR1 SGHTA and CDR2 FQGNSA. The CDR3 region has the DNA TGTGCCAGCAGCTTACCTTACGGATCTAGTTACCCCTACAATGAGCAGTTCTTC. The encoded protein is CASSLPYGSSYPYNEQFF.

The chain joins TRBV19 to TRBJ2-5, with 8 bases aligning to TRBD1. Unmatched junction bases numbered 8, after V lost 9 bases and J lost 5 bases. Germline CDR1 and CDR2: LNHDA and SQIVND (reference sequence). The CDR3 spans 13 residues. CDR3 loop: CASSQGEVETQYF. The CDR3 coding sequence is TGTGCCAGCTCACAGGGGGAAGTTGAGACCCAGTACTTC.

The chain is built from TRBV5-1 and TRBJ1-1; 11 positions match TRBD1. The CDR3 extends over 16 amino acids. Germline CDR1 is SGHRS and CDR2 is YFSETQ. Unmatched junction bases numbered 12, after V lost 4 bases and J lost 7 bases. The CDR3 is CASSHRDRGLMVEAFF. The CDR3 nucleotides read TGCGCCAGCAGCCACCGGGACAGGGGGTTGATGGTTGAAGCTTTCTTT. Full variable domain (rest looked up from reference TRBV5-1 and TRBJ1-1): KAGVTQTPRYLIKTRGQQVTLSCSPISGHRSVSWYQQTPGQGLQFLFEYFSETQRNKGNFPGRFSGRQFSNSRSEMNVSTLELGDSALYLCASSHRDRGLMVEAFFGQGTRLTVV.

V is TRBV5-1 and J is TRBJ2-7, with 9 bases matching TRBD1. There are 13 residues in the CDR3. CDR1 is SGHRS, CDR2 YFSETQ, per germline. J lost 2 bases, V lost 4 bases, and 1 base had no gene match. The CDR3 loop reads CASSRDRAYEQYF. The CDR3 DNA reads TGCGCCAGCAGCCGGGACAGGGCCTACGAGCAGTACTTC.

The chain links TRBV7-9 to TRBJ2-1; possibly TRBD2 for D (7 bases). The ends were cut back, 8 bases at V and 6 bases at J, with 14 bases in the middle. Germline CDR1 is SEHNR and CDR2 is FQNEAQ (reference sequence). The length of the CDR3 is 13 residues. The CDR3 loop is CASGGGSLNEQFF. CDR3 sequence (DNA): TGTGCCAGCGGGGGCGGGAGCCTCAATGAGCAGTTCTTC. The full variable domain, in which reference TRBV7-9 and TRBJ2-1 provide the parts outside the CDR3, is DTGVSQNPRHKITKRGQNVTFRCDPISEHNRLYWYRQTLGQGPEFLTYFQNEAQLEKSRLLSDRFSAERPKGSFSTLEIQRTEQGDSAMYLCASGGGSLNEQFFGPGTRLTVL.

For the CDR3, the DNA is TGCGCCAGCAGCTTCTCCGGGAGCACCGGGGAGCTGTTTTTT. Protein product: CASSFSGSTGELFF. J is TRBJ2-2 and V is TRBV5-1, with D perhaps TRBD2 (6 bases). Germline V gene data show CDR1 as SGHRS and CDR2 as YFSETQ. This CDR3 is built from 14 residues. Trimming cost V 2 bases and J 4 bases, with 9 bases left between them.

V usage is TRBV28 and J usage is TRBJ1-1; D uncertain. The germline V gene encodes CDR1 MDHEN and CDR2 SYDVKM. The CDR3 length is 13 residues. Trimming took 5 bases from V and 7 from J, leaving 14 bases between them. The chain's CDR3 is CASSLPGGSEAFF. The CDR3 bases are TGTGCCAGCAGTCTCCCCGGTGGCAGTGAAGCTTTCTTT.

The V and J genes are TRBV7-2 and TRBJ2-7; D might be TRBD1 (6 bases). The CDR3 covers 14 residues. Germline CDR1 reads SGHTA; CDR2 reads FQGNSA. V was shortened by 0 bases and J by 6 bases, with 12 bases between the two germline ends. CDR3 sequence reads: CASSLAGGGGEQYF. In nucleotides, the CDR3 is TGTGCCAGCAGCTTAGCCGGTGGGGGCGGCGAGCAGTACTTC.